The sequence of this T cell receptor beta chain was determined in a study of cytomegalovirus exposure and HLA in healthy donors. PCR used 60 Vbeta primers and 13 Jbeta primers. TCRdb's copy holds only in-frame clones and misses some; the assay was immunoSEQ multiplex PCR. The sample consists of 95,000 to 130,000 clones, around three quarters of them appearing once. CDR1 and CDR2 from the germline V gene are LGHNA and YNFKEQ. The CDR3 contains 15 residues. Unmatched junction bases numbered 11, after V lost 1 base and J lost 10 bases. This TCR derives from a man aged 30 to 39 in good health and CMV-seropositive. V is TRBV4-2 and J is TRBJ1-2, with TRBD1 matching 8 bases. The source material was PBMCs. The CDR3 nucleotides are TGTGCCAGCAGCCAAGGAAAAAAGGACAGGGCGGACTACACCTTC. Translated, it gives CASSQGKKDRADYTF.